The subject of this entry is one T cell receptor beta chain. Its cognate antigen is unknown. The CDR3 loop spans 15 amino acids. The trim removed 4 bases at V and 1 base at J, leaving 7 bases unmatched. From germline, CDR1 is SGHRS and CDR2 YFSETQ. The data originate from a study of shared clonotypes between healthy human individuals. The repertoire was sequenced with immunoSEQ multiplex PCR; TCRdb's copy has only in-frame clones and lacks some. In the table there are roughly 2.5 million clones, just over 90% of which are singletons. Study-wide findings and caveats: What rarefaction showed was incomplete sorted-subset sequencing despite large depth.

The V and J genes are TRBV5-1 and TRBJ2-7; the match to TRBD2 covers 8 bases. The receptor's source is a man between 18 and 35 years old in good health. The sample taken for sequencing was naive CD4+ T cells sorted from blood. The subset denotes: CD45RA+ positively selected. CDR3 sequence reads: CASSLWSGRSYEQYF. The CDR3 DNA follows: TGCGCCAGCAGCCTCTGGAGCGGGAGATCCTACGAGCAGTACTTC.